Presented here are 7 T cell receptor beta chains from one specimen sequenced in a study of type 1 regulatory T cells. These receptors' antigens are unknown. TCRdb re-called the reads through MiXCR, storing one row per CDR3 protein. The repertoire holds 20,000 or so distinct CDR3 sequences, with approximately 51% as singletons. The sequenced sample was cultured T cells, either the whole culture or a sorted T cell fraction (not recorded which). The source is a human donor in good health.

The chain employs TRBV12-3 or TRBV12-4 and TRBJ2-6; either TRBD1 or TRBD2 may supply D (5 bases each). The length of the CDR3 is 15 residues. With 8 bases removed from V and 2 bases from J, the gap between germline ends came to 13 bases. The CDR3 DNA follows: TGTGCCAGCCGGGGCCGACGTACTGGGGCCAACGTCCTGACTTTC. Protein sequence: CASRGRRTGANVLTF.

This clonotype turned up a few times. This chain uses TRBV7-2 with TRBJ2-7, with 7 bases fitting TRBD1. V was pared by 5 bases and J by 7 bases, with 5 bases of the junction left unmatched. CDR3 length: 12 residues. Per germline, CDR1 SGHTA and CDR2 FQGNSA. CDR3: CASSTGVGEQYF. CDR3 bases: TGTGCCAGCAGCACAGGGGTCGGGGAGCAGTACTTC.

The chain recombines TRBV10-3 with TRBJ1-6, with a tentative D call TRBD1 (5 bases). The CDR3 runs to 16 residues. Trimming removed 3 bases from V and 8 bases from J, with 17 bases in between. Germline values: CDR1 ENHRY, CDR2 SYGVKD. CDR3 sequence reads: CAISDGLDSFYSPLHF. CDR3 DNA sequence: TGTGCCATCAGTGATGGACTTGACAGCTTTTATTCACCCCTCCACTTT.

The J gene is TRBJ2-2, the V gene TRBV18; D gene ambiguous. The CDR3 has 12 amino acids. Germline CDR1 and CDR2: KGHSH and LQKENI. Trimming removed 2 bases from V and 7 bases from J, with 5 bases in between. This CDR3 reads CASSPRIGELFF. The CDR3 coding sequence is TGTGCCAGCTCACCAAGGATCGGGGAGCTGTTTTTT.

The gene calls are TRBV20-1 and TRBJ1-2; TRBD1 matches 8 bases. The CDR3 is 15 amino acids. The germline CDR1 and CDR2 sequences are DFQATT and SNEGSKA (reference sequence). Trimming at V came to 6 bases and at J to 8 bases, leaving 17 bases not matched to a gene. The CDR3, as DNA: TGCAGTGCCCACACAGACTCCCTCGGACAGGGAGGCTACACCTTC. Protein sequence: CSAHTDSLGQGGYTF.

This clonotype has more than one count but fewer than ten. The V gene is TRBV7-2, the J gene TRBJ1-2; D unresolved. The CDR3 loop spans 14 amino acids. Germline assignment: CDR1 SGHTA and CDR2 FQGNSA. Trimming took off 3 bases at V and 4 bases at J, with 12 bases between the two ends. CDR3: CASSFRNPSYGYTF. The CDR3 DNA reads TGTGCCAGCAGCTTCCGGAATCCTAGCTATGGCTACACCTTC.

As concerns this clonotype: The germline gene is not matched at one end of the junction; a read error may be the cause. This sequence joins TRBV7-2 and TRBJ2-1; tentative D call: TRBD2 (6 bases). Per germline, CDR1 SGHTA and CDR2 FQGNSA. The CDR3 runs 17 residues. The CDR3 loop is CASSLSAVRGTYHEQFF. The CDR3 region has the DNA TGTGCCAGCAGCTTGTCCGCGGTTCGGGGGACCTACCATGAGCAGTTCTTC.